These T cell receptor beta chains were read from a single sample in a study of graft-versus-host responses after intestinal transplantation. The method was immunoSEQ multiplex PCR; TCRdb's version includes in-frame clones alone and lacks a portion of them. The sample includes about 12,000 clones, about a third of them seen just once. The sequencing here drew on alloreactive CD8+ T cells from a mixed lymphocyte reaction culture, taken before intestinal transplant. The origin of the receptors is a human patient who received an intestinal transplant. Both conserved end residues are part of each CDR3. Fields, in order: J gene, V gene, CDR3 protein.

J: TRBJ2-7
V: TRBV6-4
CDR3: CASSEEGVADLYEQYF

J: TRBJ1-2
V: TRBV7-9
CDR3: CAGSFPDRIDYGYTF

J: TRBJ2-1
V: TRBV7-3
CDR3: CASSLGLTSYNEQFF

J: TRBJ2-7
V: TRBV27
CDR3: CASSLTGLSYEQYF

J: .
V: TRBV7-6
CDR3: CASSLSGDSSEQYF

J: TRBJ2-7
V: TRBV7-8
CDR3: CASSSPPYEQYF

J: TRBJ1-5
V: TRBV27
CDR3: CASSLGSNQPQHF

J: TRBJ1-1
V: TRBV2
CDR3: CASSETGTGMGAFF

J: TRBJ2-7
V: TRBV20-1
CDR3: CSASFWGEQYF

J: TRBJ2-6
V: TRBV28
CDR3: CASADRAPFSGANVLTF

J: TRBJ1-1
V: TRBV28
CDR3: CATVPRVNTEAFF

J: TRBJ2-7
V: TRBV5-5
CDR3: CASSTGTNTYEQYF

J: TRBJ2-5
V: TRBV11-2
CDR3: CASSLGRGRHLWETQYF

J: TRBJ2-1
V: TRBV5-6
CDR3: CASSTGRANEQFF

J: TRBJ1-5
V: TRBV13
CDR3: CASSLGRGSWPQHF

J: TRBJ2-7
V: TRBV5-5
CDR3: CASSADRGRNEQYF

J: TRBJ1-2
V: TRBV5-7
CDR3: CASSCGRPMSDTYGYTF

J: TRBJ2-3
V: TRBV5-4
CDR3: CASSLAGSGSGGDTQYF

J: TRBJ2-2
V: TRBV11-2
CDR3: CASSLRVTTGELFF

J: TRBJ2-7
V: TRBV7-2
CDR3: CASSSKGTSGRPYEQYF